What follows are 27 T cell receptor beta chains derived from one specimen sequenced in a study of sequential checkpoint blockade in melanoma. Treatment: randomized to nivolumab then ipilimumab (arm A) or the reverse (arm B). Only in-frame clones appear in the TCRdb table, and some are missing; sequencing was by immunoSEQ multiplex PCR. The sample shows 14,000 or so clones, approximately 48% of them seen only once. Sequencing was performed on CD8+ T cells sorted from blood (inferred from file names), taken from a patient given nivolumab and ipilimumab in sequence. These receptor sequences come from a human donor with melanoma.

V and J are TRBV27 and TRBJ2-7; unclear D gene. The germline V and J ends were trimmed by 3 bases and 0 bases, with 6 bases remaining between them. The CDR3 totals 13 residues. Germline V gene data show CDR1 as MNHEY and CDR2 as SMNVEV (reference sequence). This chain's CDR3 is CASSFFSSYEQYF. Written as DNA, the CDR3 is TGTGCCAGCAGTTTTTTCAGCTCCTACGAGCAGTACTTC.

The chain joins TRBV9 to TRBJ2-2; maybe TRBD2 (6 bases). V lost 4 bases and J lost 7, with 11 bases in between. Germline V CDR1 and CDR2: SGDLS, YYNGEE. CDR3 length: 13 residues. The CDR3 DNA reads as TGTGCCAGCAGCCCCCTGGGGGGCGGGGAGCTGTTTTTT. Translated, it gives CASSPLGGGELFF.

The CDR3 protein is CASSPEGGGETQYF. The CDR3 DNA sequence: TGTGCCAGCAGCCCCGAGGGGGGGGGAGAGACCCAGTACTTC. The V gene is TRBV5-5, the J gene TRBJ2-5; TRBD2 is a possible D gene (7 bases). With 4 bases removed from V and 4 bases from J, the gap between germline ends came to 14 bases. The CDR3 spans 14 residues. CDR1 is SGHKS and CDR2 is YYEKEE in the germline V gene (reference sequence).

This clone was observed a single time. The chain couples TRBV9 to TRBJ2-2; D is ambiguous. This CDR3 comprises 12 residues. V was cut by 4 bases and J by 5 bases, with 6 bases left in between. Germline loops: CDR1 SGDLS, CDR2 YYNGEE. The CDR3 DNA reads TGTGCCAGCAGCACTGCAACCGGGGAGCTGTTTTTT. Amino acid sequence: CASSTATGELFF.

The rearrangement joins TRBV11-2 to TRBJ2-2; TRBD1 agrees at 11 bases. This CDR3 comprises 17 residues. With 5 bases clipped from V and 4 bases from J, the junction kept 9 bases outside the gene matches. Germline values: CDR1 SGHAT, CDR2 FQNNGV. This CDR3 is CASSPALGQGVTGELFF. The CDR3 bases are TGTGCCAGCAGCCCAGCCTTGGGACAGGGGGTCACCGGGGAGCTGTTTTTT. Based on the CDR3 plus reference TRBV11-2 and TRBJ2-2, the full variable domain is EAGVAQSPRYKIIEKRQSVAFWCNPISGHATLYWYQQILGQGPKLLIQFQNNGVVDDSQLPKDRFSAERLKGVDSTLKIQPAKLEDSAVYLCASSPALGQGVTGELFFGEGSRLTVL.

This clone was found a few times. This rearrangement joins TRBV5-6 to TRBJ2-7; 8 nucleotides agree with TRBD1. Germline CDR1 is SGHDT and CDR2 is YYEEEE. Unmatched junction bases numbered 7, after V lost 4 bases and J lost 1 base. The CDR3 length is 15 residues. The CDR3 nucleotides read TGTGCCAGCAGCGTAATCTACAGGGGGTCCTACGAGCAGTACTTC. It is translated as CASSVIYRGSYEQYF.

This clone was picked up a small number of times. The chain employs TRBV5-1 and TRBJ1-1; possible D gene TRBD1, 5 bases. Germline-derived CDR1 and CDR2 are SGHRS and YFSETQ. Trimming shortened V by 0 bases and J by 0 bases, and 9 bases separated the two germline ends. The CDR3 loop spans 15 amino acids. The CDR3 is CASSLESGMNTEAFF. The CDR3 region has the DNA TGCGCCAGCAGCTTGGAATCAGGGATGAACACTGAAGCTTTCTTT.

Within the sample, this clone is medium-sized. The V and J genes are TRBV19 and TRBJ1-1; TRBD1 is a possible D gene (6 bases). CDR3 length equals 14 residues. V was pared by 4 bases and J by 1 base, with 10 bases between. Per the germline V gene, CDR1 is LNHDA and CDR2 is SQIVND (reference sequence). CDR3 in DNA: TGTGCCAGTAGTAAAGGGGGATGGAACACTGAAGCTTTCTTT. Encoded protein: CASSKGGWNTEAFF.

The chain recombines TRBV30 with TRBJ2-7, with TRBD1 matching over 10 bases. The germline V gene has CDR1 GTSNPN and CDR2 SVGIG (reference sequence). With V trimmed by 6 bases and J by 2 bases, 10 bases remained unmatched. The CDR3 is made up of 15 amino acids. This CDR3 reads CACYSRDRGTYEQYF. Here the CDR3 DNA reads TGTGCCTGTTACTCCCGGGACAGGGGTACCTACGAGCAGTACTTC.

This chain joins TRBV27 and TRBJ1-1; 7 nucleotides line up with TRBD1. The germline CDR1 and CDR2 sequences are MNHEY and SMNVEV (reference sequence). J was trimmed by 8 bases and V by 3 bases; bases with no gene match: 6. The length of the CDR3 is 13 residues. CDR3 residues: CASSFTRGPEAFF. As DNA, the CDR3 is TGTGCCAGCAGTTTTACAAGGGGGCCAGAAGCTTTCTTT.

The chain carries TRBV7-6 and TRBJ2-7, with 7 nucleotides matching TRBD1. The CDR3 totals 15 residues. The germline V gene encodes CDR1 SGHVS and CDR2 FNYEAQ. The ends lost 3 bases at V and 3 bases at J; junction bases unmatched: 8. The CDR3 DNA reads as TGTGCCAGCAGCTTGGGGACAGTGGTGGGCTACGAGCAGTACTTC. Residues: CASSLGTVVGYEQYF.

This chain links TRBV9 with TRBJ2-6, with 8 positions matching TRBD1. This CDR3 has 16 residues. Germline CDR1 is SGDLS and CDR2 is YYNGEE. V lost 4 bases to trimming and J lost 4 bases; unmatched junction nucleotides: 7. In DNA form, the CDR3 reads TGTGCCAGCAGCCCACGGACAGGGTTCGGGGCCAACGTCCTGACTTTC. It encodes CASSPRTGFGANVLTF.

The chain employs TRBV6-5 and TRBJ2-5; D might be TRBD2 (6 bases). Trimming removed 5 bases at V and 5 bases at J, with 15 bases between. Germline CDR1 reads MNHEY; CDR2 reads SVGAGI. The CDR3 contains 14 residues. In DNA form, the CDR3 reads TGTGCCAGCAGTCCTACGTACAGCGGGGAGACCCAGTACTTC. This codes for CASSPTYSGETQYF.

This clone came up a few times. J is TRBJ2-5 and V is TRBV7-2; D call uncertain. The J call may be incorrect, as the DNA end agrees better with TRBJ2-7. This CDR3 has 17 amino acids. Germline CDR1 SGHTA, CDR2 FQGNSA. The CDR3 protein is CASSQRGNIPSRGEQYF. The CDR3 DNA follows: TGTGCCAGCAGCCAGAGAGGAAACATCCCAAGTCGAGGCGAGCAGTACTTC.

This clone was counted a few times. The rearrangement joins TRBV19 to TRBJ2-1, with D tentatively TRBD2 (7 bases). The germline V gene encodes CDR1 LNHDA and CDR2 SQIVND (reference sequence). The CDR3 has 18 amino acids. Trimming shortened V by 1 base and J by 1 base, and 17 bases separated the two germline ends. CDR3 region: CASSIGGGGAGSYNEQFF. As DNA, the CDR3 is TGTGCCAGTAGTATAGGGGGTGGGGGGGCCGGTTCCTACAATGAGCAGTTCTTC.

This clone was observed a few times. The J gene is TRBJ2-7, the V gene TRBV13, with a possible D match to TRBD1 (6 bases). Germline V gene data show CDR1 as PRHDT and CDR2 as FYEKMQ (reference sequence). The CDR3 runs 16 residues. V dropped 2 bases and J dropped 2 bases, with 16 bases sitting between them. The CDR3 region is CASSLTSRGQTYEQYF. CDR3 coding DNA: TGTGCCAGCAGCTTAACTTCGCGAGGACAGACCTACGAGCAGTACTTC.

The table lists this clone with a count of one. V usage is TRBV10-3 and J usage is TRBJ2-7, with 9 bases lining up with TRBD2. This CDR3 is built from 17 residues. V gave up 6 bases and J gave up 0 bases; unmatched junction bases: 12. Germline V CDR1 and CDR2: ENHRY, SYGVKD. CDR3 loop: CAISEGASGASSYEQYF. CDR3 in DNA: TGTGCCATCAGCGAAGGGGCTAGCGGGGCCTCCTCCTACGAGCAGTACTTC.

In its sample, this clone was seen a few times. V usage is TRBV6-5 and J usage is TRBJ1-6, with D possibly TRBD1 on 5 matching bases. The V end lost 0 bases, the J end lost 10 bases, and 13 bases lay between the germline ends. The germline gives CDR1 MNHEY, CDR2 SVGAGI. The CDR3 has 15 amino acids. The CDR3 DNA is TGTGCCAGCAGTTACTCAGGACAATCGGCGTCACCCCTCCACTTT. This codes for CASSYSGQSASPLHF.

The CDR3 nucleotides are TGTGCCAGCAGTTACACTGGCACCGGGGAGCTGTTTTTT. It specifies CASSYTGTGELFF. V and J are TRBV6-6 and TRBJ2-2; D ambiguous. Germline V CDR1 and CDR2: MNHNY, SVGAGI (reference sequence). Trimming left V 2 bases short and J 4 bases short, with 5 bases between. This CDR3 region has 13 residues.

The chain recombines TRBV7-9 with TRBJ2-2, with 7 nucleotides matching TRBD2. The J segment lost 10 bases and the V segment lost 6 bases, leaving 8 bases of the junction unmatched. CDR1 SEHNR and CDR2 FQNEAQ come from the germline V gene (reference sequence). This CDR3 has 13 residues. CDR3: CASSYGDYEELFF. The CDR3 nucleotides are TGTGCCAGCAGTTACGGGGACTACGAGGAGCTGTTTTTT.

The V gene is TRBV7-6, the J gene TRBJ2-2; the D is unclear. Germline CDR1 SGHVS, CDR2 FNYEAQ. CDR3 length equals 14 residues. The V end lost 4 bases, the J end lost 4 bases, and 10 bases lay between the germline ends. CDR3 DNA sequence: TGTGCCAGCAGCTCCCAGGTCACCACCGGGGAGCTGTTTTTT. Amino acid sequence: CASSSQVTTGELFF.

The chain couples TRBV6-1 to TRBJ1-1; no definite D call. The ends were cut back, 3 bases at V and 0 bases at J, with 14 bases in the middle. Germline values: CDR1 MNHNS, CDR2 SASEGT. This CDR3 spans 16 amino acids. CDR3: CASSDFGNYMNTEAFF. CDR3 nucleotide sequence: TGTGCCAGCAGTGACTTCGGCAACTACATGAACACTGAAGCTTTCTTT.

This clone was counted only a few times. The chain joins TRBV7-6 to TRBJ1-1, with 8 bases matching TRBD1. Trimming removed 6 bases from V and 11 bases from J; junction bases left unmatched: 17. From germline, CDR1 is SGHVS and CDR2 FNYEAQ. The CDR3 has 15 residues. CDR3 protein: CASSDTAGGDPGAFF. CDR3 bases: TGTGCCAGCAGTGACACCGCAGGGGGCGATCCTGGGGCTTTCTTT.

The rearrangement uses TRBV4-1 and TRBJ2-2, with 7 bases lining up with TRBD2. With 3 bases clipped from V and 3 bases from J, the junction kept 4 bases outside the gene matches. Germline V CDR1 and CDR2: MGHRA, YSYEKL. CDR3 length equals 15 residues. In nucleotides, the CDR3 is TGCGCCAGCAGCCATCTGGGGGGGGACACCGGGGAGCTGTTTTTT. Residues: CASSHLGGDTGELFF.

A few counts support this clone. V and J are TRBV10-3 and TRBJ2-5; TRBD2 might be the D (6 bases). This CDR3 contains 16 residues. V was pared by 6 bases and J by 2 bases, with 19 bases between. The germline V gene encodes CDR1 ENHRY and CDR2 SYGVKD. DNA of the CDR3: TGTGCCATCAGAGACGGGAGTGGAGAGCCACAAGAGACCCAGTACTTC. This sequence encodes CAIRDGSGEPQETQYF.

The chain's CDR3 is CASSIGDREGWNQETQYF. DNA of the CDR3: TGTGCCAGTAGTATAGGGGACAGGGAGGGATGGAACCAAGAGACCCAGTACTTC. The V gene is TRBV19, the J gene TRBJ2-5; TRBD1 matches at 9 bases. Trimming removed 1 base from V and 0 bases from J; junction bases left unmatched: 9. The germline V gene has CDR1 LNHDA and CDR2 SQIVND (reference sequence). There are 18 residues in the CDR3.

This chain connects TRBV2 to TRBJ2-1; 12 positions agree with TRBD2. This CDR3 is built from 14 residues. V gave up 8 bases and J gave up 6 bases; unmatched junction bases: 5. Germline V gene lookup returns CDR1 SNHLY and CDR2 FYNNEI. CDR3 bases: TGTGCCAGCGTGGAGACTAGCGGGAGCAATGAGCAGTTCTTC. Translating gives CASVETSGSNEQFF. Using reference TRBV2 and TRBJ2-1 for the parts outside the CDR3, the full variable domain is EPEVTQTPSHQVTQMGQEVILRCVPISNHLYFYWYRQILGQKVEFLVSFYNNEISEKSEIFDDQFSVERPDGSNFTLKIRSTKLEDSAMYFCASVETSGSNEQFFGPGTRLTVL.